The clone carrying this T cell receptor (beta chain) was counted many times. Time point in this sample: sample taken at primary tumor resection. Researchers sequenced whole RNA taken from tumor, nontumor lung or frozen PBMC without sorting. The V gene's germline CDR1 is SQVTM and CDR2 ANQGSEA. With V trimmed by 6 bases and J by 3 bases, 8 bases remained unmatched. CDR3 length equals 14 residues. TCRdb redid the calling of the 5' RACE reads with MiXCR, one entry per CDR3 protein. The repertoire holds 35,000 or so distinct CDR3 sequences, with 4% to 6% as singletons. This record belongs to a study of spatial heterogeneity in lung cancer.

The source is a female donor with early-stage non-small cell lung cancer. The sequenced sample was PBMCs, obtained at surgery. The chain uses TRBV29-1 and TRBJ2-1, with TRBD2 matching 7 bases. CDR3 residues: CSVADAGVYNEQFF. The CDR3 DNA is TGCAGCGTCGCGGACGCGGGGGTCTACAATGAGCAGTTCTTC.